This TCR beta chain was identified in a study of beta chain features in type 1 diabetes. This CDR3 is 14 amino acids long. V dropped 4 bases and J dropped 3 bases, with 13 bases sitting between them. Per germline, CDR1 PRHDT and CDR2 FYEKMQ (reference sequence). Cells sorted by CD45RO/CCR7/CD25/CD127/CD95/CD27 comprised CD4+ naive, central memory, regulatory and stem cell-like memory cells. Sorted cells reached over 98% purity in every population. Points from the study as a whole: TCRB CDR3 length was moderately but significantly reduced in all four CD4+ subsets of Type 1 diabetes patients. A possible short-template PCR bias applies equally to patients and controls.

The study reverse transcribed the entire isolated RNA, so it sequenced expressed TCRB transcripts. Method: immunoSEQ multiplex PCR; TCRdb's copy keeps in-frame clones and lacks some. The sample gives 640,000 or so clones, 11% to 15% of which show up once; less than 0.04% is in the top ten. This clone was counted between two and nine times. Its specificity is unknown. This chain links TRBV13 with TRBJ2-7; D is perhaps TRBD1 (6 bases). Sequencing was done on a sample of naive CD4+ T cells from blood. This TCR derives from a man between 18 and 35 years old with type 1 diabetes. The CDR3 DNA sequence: TGTGCCAGCAGCTCTACAGGGTTAGGCTACGAGCAGTACTTC. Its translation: CASSSTGLGYEQYF.